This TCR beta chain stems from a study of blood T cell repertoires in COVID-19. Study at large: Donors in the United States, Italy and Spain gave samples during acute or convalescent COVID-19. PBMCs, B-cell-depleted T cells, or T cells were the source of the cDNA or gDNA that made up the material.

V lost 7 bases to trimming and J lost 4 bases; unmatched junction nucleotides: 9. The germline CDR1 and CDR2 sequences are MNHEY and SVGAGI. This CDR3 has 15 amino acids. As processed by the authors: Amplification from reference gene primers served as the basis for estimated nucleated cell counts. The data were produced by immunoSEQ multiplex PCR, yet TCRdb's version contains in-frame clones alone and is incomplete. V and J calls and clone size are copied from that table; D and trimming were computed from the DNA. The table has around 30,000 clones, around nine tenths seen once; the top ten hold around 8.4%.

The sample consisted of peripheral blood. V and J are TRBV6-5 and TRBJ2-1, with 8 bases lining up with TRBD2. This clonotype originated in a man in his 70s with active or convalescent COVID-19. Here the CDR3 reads CASTPGGVFYNEQFF. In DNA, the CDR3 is TGTGCCAGCACTCCGGGGGGGGTATTTTACAATGAGCAGTTCTTC.